This T cell receptor (beta chain) was captured by sequencing in a study of graft-versus-host responses after intestinal transplantation. About the research overall: Each transplant was multivisceral, liver-intestinal, or isolated intestinal. General study points: Patients with graft-donor T cell macrochimerism had high graft-versus-host to host-versus-graft clonal ratios in allografts.

With respect to this clone: Its antigen is not known.

Measured with immunoSEQ multiplex PCR; TCRdb has only the in-frame clones, and not every one. The sample has 80,000 to 100,000 clones; approximately 90% are singletons. Germline lookup yields CDR1 SGHVS and CDR2 FQNEAQ. The CDR3 has 14 amino acids. Trimming shortened V by 5 bases and J by 5 bases, and 15 bases separated the two germline ends. The chain couples TRBV7-8 to TRBJ1-2; a possible D gene is TRBD1 (5 bases). The sequences come from unstimulated CD4+ T cells sorted from spleen or lymph node cells, collected before intestinal transplant. This TCR was sampled from a human donor who received an intestinal transplant. The CDR3 protein is CASSRGLSPYGYTF. The CDR3 nucleotides are TGTGCCAGCAGCCGGGGACTTTCCCCATATGGCTACACCTTC.